This T cell receptor (beta chain) was sequenced for a study of blood T cell repertoires in COVID-19. Sequencing used immunoSEQ multiplex PCR; TCRdb keeps in-frame clones, though not all of them. Among 150,000 to 200,000 clones listed, around 80% were seen once. The J segment lost 5 bases and the V segment lost 7 bases, leaving 9 bases of the junction unmatched. Germline CDR1 reads LNHDA; CDR2 reads SQIVND (reference sequence). The CDR3 runs 16 residues. The sample comprised peripheral blood. This sequence was found in a woman aged 60-70 years with COVID-19, enrolled during active disease. This sequence joins TRBV19 and TRBJ2-5; the match to TRBD2 covers 14 bases. This CDR3 is CASTSGLAGGRETQYF. The CDR3 nucleotides read TGTGCCAGTACCTCCGGACTAGCGGGAGGACGCGAGACCCAGTACTTC. Full variable domain (outside the CDR3, taken from reference TRBV19 and TRBJ2-5): DGGITQSPKYLFRKEGQNVTLSCEQNLNHDAMYWYRQDPGQGLRLIYYSQIVNDFQKGDIAEGYSVSREKKESFPLTVTSAQKNPTAFYLCASTSGLAGGRETQYFGPGTRLLVL.